This T cell receptor (beta chain) was documented in a study of T cell clonotyping in hematopoietic cell transplantation (dated by TCRdb to the early 2020s). Describing the broader study: A total of 130 to 150 blood samples were collected in the study from 30 to 45 consecutive transplant recipients and their related donors. Recruitment of patients was conducted between 2015 and 2017, and follow-up was continued until late 2020 or death.

Related transplant donors provided blood samples for TCR beta sequencing. Nuclei Lysis Solution was used to extract genomic DNA from fresh or cryopreserved unfractionated peripheral blood mononuclear cells. A note on this clone: Its recognized antigen is unknown. No base quality information exists; no much larger clone differs at one position.

The research as a whole found: After transplant, TCR diversity in recipients dropped, and pathologically expanded clonotypes climbed progressively between day 30 and day 180. The sample size was limited, and because cells were not sorted, the contributions of CD4 and CD8 repertoires could not be separated. Just a small fraction of recipient repertoires overlapped with donor repertoires, and more than 97% appeared de novo at the given depth. Inverse Simpson Index values from donors and from recipients before transplant predicted broader TCR repertoire diversity after transplant.

The immunoSEQ assay, a bias-controlled multiplex PCR with V- and J-specific primers, was used to amplify TCR beta CDR3 regions from genomic DNA. In a second PCR step, a proprietary barcode and Illumina adapter sequences were attached to the CDR3 amplicons. CDR3 libraries were sequenced on an Illumina MiSeq instrument. The original pipeline was this. Export and quality control were handled in immunoSEQ Analyzer 3.0, while downstream analyses relied on R Bioconductor and Immunarch. Only productive rearrangements within the normalized downsampled data set were used in the calculation of repertoire metrics. Pathologically expanded clonotypes were defined as those larger than 5 templates in the normalized cohort. Repertoire diversity was measured with the Inverse Simpson Index. The non-normalized data set was used for CMV-specificity analyses so that all clonotypes could be captured. Sourced from immuneACCESS, this table was stored by TCRdb with only in-frame sequences that have V and J called. A share of the clones is absent; for the studies checked, an unresolved V gene accounts for under half, and the remainder has no known explanation. The V and J calls and clone size are taken from that table; D and trimming were inferred from the DNA. Here the sample has some 17,000 clones; 70% to 75% occur a single time. Approximately 9% of the sample comes from the top ten.

This TCR derives from a woman aged 55 to 70 in good health. Some clones in this sample may be carry-over from other donors' samples. Sequenced sample: peripheral blood mononuclear cells.

This receptor carries the CDR3 CAWGANGGDTQYF. The DNA sequence reads TGTGCCTGGGGGGCTAACGGGGGAGATACGCAGTATTTT. Recombination connected TRBV30 to TRBJ2-3; a tentative D call is TRBD2 (6 bases match). Per the germline V gene (reference sequence), GTSNPN is the CDR1 and SVGIG is the CDR2. Trimming at the junction amounts to 5 bases on V and 5 bases on J, and the germline ends lie 14 bases apart. CDR3 length: 13 amino acids, cysteine to phenylalanine. Just the 39-base CDR3 DNA is kept, in frame starting at base 1.